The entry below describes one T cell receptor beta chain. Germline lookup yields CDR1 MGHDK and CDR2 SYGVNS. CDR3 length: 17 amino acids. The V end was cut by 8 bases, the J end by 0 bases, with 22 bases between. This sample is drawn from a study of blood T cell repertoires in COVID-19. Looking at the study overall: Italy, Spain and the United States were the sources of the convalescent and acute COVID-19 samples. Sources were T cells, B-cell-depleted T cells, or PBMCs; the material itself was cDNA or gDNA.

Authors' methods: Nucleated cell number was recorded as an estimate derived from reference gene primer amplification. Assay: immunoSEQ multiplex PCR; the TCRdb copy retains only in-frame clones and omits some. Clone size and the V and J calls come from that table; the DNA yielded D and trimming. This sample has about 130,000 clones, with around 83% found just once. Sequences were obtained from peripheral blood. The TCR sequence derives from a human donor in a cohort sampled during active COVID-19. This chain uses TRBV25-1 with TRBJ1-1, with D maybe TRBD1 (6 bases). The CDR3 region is CASRSGQPVSMNTEAFF. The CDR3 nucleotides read TGTGCCAGCCGAAGCGGACAGCCAGTTTCCATGAACACTGAAGCTTTCTTT.